The next 7 T cell receptor beta chains were all read from a single sample in a study of beta chain features in type 1 diabetes. The authors reverse transcribed all of the isolated RNA, so sequencing captured expressed TCRB transcripts. Generated by immunoSEQ multiplex PCR, the TCRdb table keeps only in-frame clones and is missing some. Among 330,000 or so clones listed, 10% to 15% were seen once. Study outcomes and limitations: Moderately but significantly shorter TCRB CDR3s were found in Type 1 diabetes patients in all four CD4+ subsets.

No antigen is known for these receptors. The sequencing sample was made of naive CD4+ T cells from blood. The source of these receptors is a woman under 30 with type 1 diabetes.

The chain carries TRBV4-3 and TRBJ2-3; TRBD1 might be the D (6 bases). The CDR3 sequence is 16 residues long. Trimming left V 1 base short and J 6 bases short, with 17 bases between. Germline V gives CDR1 LGHNA, CDR2 YSLEER. Here the CDR3 DNA reads TGCGCCAGCAGCCAAGCAATTGGGGGCTCCGGGGATACGCAGTATTTT. This translates into CASSQAIGGSGDTQYF.

A few counts support this clone. The chain uses TRBV4-1 and TRBJ2-1; maybe TRBD1 (6 bases). Trimming stripped 4 bases from V and 13 bases from J, with 23 bases between. CDR1 MGHRA and CDR2 YSYEKL come from the germline V gene. This CDR3 region has 15 residues. DNA for the CDR3: TGCGCCAGCAGCCGGGACACGATCTCTCCCGGAGGTCAGTTCTTC. Residues: CASSRDTISPGGQFF.

This clone was seen only a few times. This chain links TRBV29-1 with TRBJ2-5; 7 bases map to TRBD1. The CDR3 has 15 residues. Germline V gene data show CDR1 as SQVTM and CDR2 as ANQGSEA. After removal of 6 bases from V and 4 bases from J, the junction contained 14 bases not matched to a gene. The CDR3 nucleotides are TGCAGCGTCCAACGTAGACAGGGTAGGGGAGAGACCCAGTACTTC. Residues: CSVQRRQGRGETQYF.

There are a few counts of this clone. The gene calls are TRBV19 and TRBJ1-5; D is unclear. CDR1 LNHDA and CDR2 SQIVND come from the germline V gene (reference sequence). The CDR3 totals 14 residues. V lost 9 bases and J 3 bases, leaving 15 bases between the germline ends. The CDR3: CASTGYDFNQPQHF. In DNA, the CDR3 is TGTGCCAGCACGGGGTACGACTTCAATCAGCCCCAGCATTTT.

This clone was observed a handful of times. V usage is TRBV29-1 and J usage is TRBJ2-7, with a weak D call TRBD1 (7 bases). The V gene's germline CDR1 is SQVTM and CDR2 ANQGSEA. The ends were cut back, 3 bases at V and 9 bases at J, with 39 bases in the middle. This CDR3 region has 20 residues. CDR3 sequence (DNA): TGCAGCGTTGAGGAGGGGGCGCTTATTATGGAGGGAGTTAAGCTACGAGGGCAGTACTTC. It codes for CSVEEGALIMEGVKLRGQYF.

The gene calls are TRBV4-3 and TRBJ1-2; no definite D call. Trimming stripped 0 bases from V and 8 bases from J, with 10 bases between. CDR1 LGHNA and CDR2 YSLEER come from the germline V gene. The CDR3 sequence is 13 residues long. CDR3 in DNA: TGCGCCAGCAGCCAAGACCGGGTGAGGGGCTACACCTTC. This encodes CASSQDRVRGYTF.

V and J are TRBV5-1 and TRBJ2-2, with 7 bases lining up with TRBD1. Unmatched junction bases numbered 12, after V lost 4 bases and J lost 6 bases. The germline gives CDR1 SGHRS, CDR2 YFSETQ. This CDR3 spans 16 amino acids. The chain's CDR3 is CASSGGQQGGSGELFF. The CDR3 bases are TGCGCCAGCAGCGGGGGACAGCAGGGCGGTTCCGGGGAGCTGTTTTTT.